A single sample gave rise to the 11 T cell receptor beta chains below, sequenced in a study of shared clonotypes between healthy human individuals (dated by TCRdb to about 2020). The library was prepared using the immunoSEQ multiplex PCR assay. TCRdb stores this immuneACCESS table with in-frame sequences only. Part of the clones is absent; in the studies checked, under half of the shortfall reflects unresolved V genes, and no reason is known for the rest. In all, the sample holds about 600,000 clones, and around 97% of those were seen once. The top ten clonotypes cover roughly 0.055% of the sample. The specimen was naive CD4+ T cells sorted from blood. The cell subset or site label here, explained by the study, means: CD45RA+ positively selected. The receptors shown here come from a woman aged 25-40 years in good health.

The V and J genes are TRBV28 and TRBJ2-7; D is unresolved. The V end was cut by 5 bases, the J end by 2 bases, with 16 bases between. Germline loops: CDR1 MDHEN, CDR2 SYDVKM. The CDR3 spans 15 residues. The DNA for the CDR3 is TGTGCCAGCAGTGACCCCGCCGGCCTACCCTACGAGCAGTACTTC. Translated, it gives CASSDPAGLPYEQYF.

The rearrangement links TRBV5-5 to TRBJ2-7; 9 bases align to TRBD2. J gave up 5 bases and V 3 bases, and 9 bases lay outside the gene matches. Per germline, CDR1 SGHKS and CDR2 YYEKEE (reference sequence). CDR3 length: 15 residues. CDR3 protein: CASSSALAGIHEQYF. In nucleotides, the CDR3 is TGTGCCAGCAGCTCGGCCCTAGCGGGAATCCACGAGCAGTACTTC.

The DNA for the CDR3 is TGTGCCAGCAGTACCCCGAGAGGGTTCACTGAAGCTTTCTTT. Translation: CASSTPRGFTEAFF. J is TRBJ1-1 and V is TRBV28; no firm D call. Trimming left V 5 bases short and J 4 bases short, with 14 bases between. This CDR3 region has 14 residues. Germline V lookup: CDR1 MDHEN, CDR2 SYDVKM. The variable domain in full, with the rest retrieved from reference TRBV28 and TRBJ1-1, is DVKVTQSSRYLVKRTGEKVFLECVQDMDHENMFWYRQDPGLGLRLIYFSYDVKMKEKGDIPEGYSVSREKKERFSLILESASTNQTSMYLCASSTPRGFTEAFFGQGTRLTVV.

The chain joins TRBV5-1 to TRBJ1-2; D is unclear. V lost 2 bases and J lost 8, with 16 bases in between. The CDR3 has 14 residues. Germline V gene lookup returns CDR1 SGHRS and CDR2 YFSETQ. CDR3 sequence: CASSFVDPIRGYTF. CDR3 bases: TGCGCCAGCAGCTTCGTCGACCCCATCCGGGGCTACACCTTC.

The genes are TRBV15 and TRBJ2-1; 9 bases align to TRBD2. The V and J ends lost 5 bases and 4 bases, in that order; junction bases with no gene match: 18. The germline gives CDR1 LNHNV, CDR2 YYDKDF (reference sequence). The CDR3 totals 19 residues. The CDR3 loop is CATSGFPGLATAEYNEQFF. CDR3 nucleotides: TGTGCCACCAGCGGCTTTCCGGGACTAGCTACTGCGGAGTACAATGAGCAGTTCTTC. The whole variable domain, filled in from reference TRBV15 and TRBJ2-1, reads DAMVIQNPRYQVTQFGKPVTLSCSQTLNHNVMYWYQQKSSQAPKLLFHYYDKDFNNEADTPDNFQSRRPNTSFCFLDIRSPGLGDTAMYLCATSGFPGLATAEYNEQFFGPGTRLTVL.

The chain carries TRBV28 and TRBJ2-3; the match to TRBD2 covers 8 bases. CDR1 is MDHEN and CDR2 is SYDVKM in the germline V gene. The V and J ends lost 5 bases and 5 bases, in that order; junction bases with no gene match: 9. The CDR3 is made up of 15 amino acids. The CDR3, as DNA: TGTGCCAGCAGTCTCCGGACTAGCTCTAGAGATACGCAGTATTTT. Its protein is CASSLRTSSRDTQYF.

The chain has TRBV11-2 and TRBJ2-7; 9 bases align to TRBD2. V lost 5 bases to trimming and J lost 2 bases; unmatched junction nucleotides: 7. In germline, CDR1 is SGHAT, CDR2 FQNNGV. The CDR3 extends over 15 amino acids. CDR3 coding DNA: TGTGCCAGCAGCGTAATAGCGGGAGACCCCTACGAGCAGTACTTC. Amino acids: CASSVIAGDPYEQYF.

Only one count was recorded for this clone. The CDR3 DNA follows: TGCGCCAGCAGCCCCGAGGTGCGAAAGGTGGAGCAGTTCTTC. It encodes CASSPEVRKVEQFF. This rearrangement joins TRBV5-1 to TRBJ2-1; D gene uncertain. The germline gives CDR1 SGHRS, CDR2 YFSETQ. V was trimmed by 4 bases and J by 10 bases, leaving 18 bases between them. CDR3 length: 14 amino acids.

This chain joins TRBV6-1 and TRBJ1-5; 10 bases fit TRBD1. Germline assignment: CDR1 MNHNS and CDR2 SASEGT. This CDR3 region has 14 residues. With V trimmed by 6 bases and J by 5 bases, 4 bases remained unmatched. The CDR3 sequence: CASREDRGYQPQHF. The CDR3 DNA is TGTGCCAGCAGGGAGGACAGGGGGTATCAGCCCCAGCATTTT.

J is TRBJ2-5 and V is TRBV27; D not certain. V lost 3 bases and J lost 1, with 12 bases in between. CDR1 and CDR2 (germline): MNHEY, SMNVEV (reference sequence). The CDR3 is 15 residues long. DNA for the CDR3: TGTGCCAGCAGTTTTAAGGGAATTCCCCAAGAGACCCAGTACTTC. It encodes CASSFKGIPQETQYF.

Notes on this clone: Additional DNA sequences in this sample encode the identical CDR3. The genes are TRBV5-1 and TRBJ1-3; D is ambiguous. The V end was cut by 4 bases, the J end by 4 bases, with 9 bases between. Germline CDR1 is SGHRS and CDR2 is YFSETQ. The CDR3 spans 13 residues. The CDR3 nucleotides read TGCGCCAGCAGCCCATCTCCGGGAAACACCATATATTTT. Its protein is CASSPSPGNTIYF.